Below, 22 T cell receptor beta chains from the same sample are listed, as sequenced in a study of T cell repertoires in cytomegalovirus infection. TCRdb recomputed calls from the reads with MiXCR, one row per CDR3 protein. The data show under 850,000 distinct CDR3 sequences, 30% to 35% seen once. For these receptors, no antigen is known. The sample here was cultured PBMCs, taken from culture after CMV antigen stimulation. The receptors derive from a human donor in good health (CMV status not recorded). Some clones in this sample may be carry-over from other donors' samples.

This clonotype turned up a few times. The chain links TRBV7-2 to TRBJ2-3; 11 nucleotides agree with TRBD2. The CDR3 loop spans 16 amino acids. After removal of 4 bases from V and 1 base from J, the junction contained 4 bases not matched to a gene. Germline values: CDR1 SGHTA, CDR2 FQGNSA. The CDR3 DNA reads as TGTGCCAGCAGCTCGGGGGGACTAGCGGGCACAGATACGCAGTATTTT. As protein: CASSSGGLAGTDTQYF.

This clonotype has only a few counts. The gene calls are TRBV10-3 and TRBJ2-3, with a tentative D call TRBD2 (7 bases). The V gene lost 0 bases and the J gene lost 4 bases, with 11 bases spanning the gap. Germline V gene sequence: CDR1 ENHRY, CDR2 SYGVKD. The CDR3 sequence is 15 residues long. The CDR3 reads CAISESGGAADTQYF. The CDR3 DNA follows: TGTGCCATCAGTGAGTCGGGGGGGGCAGCAGATACGCAGTATTTT.

The chain joins TRBV7-9 to TRBJ1-4; maybe TRBD1 (5 bases). This CDR3 region has 14 residues. Germline V gene data show CDR1 as SEHNR and CDR2 as FQNEAQ (reference sequence). Trimming removed 5 bases at V and 5 bases at J, with 12 bases between. Written as DNA, the CDR3 is TGTGCCAGCAGCACACCGGGACCCAATGAAAAACTGTTTTTT. Translating gives CASSTPGPNEKLFF.

V is TRBV2 and J is TRBJ1-5; D is possibly TRBD1 (5 bases). CDR3 length equals 18 residues. The V and J ends lost 4 bases and 3 bases respectively, with 22 bases between them. Germline assignment: CDR1 SNHLY and CDR2 FYNNEI. The CDR3 DNA is TGTGCCAGCAGTGGGTTGCGCGGGCAGGGCCCCTTCAATCAGCCCCAGCATTTT. Translated, it gives CASSGLRGQGPFNQPQHF.

In this sample, this clonotype turned up many times. The chain links TRBV7-2 to TRBJ2-5; the D gene is possibly TRBD1 (5 bases). V lost 3 bases and J lost 6, with 11 bases in between. CDR3 length equals 13 residues. The germline V gene has CDR1 SGHTA and CDR2 FQGNSA. As DNA, the CDR3 is TGTGCCAGCAGCTTGGGCCAGGGCCAGACCCAGTACTTC. It encodes CASSLGQGQTQYF.

This sequence joins TRBV19 and TRBJ2-6; D is undetermined. CDR1 LNHDA and CDR2 SQIVND come from the germline V gene (reference sequence). V was cut by 2 bases and J by 0 bases, with 5 bases left in between. CDR3 size: 15 residues. DNA of the CDR3: TGTGCCAGTAGTATATTGGACTCTGGGGCCAACGTCCTGACTTTC. It specifies CASSILDSGANVLTF. Full variable domain (remainder filled in from reference TRBV19 and TRBJ2-6): DGGITQSPKYLFRKEGQNVTLSCEQNLNHDAMYWYRQDPGQGLRLIYYSQIVNDFQKGDIAEGYSVSREKKESFPLTVTSAQKNPTAFYLCASSILDSGANVLTFGAGSRLTVL.

The chain joins TRBV3-1 to TRBJ1-1; D unresolved. Germline values: CDR1 LGHDT, CDR2 YNNKEL (reference sequence). This CDR3 has 13 amino acids. Trimming pared 4 bases from V and 6 bases from J, leaving 12 bases between. In nucleotides, the CDR3 is TGTGCCAGCAGCCTGAGACCTGAGCCTGAAGCTTTCTTT. The encoded protein is CASSLRPEPEAFF. Full variable domain (missing parts from reference TRBV3-1 and TRBJ1-1): DTAVSQTPKYLVTQMGNDKSIKCEQNLGHDTMYWYKQDSKKFLKIMFSYNNKELIINETVPNRFSPKSPDKAHLNLHINSLELGDSAVYFCASSLRPEPEAFFGQGTRLTVV.

This chain uses TRBV20-1 with TRBJ1-5; no reliable D call. CDR1 is DFQATT, CDR2 SNEGSKA, per germline (reference sequence). This CDR3 region has 12 residues. The germline V and J ends were trimmed by 2 bases and 4 bases, with 6 bases remaining between them. The DNA of the CDR3 is TGCAGTGCTAGACCCGGAAATCAGCCCCAGCATTTT. Encoded protein: CSARPGNQPQHF.

The J gene is TRBJ2-1, the V gene TRBV7-4; D is unclear. The V and J ends lost 1 base and 6 bases respectively, with 7 bases between them. The CDR3 has 13 residues. Germline CDR1 reads SGHVT; CDR2 reads SQSDAQ. The CDR3 reads CASSLVCRNEQFF. CDR3 bases: TGTGCCAGCAGCTTAGTTTGCCGCAATGAGCAGTTCTTC.

The V call is TRBV4-1, the J call TRBJ1-1, with D maybe TRBD1 (5 bases). The CDR3 length is 15 residues. CDR1 and CDR2 (germline): MGHRA, YSYEKL. The germline V and J ends were trimmed by 7 bases and 1 base, with 16 bases remaining between them. The CDR3 loop is CASTAGSSRNTEAFF. The CDR3 DNA is TGCGCCAGCACCGCAGGGAGTTCTCGGAACACTGAAGCTTTCTTT.

The chain has TRBV6-8 and TRBJ2-7; D possibly corresponds to TRBD1 (7 bases). In germline, CDR1 is MNHGY, CDR2 SAAAGT. The CDR3 runs to 14 residues. V lost 8 bases, J lost 5 bases, and 19 bases lay in between. This CDR3 is CASLRRGRMDEQYF. CDR3 nucleotide sequence: TGTGCCAGCCTAAGGAGGGGGCGCATGGACGAGCAGTACTTC.

The rearrangement uses TRBV5-6 and TRBJ2-3; D tentatively reads TRBD1 or TRBD2 (6 bases each). The V end was cut by 0 bases, the J end by 5 bases, with 22 bases between. The CDR3 is 18 amino acids. In germline, CDR1 is SGHDT, CDR2 YYEEEE. CDR3 sequence reads: CASSLGFDPGAPGDTQYF. The CDR3 nucleotides are TGTGCCAGCAGCTTGGGGTTCGATCCGGGGGCGCCCGGAGATACGCAGTATTTT.

CDR3 DNA sequence: TGTGCCAGCAGCCACAGGGGGCGCCTCTTTAAAGTCGCTGAAGCTTTCTTT. This sequence encodes CASSHRGRLFKVAEAFF. This chain links TRBV12-3 or TRBV12-4 with TRBJ1-1; 9 positions match TRBD1. This CDR3 is 17 amino acids long. V was clipped by 6 bases and J by 6 bases; unmatched bases: 17.

CDR3 in DNA: TGTGCCAGCAGCCGGACAGGGACTAATGAAAAACTGTTTTTT. Amino acid sequence: CASSRTGTNEKLFF. The V call is TRBV7-9, the J call TRBJ1-4; 8 bases are shared with TRBD1. V was pared by 5 bases and J by 2 bases, with 1 base of the junction left unmatched. The CDR3 sequence is 14 residues long. Per the germline V gene, CDR1 is SEHNR and CDR2 is FQNEAQ (reference sequence). The entire variable domain, with the rest obtained from reference TRBV7-9 and TRBJ1-4, is as follows: DTGVSQNPRHKITKRGQNVTFRCDPISEHNRLYWYRQTLGQGPEFLTYFQNEAQLEKSRLLSDRFSAERPKGSFSTLEIQRTEQGDSAMYLCASSRTGTNEKLFFGSGTQLSVL.

This chain connects TRBV20-1 to TRBJ1-2, with 9 bases identical to TRBD1. CDR1 and CDR2 from the germline V gene are DFQATT and SNEGSKA (reference sequence). The CDR3 runs to 17 residues. The junction had 18 bases not matched to a gene; V was cut back by 3 bases and J by 7 bases. In nucleotides, the CDR3 is TGCAGTGCTAGCCGGGACAGGGAATCTTTCTTGAGTAGTGGCTACACCTTC. Residues: CSASRDRESFLSSGYTF.

The chain uses TRBV6-8 and TRBJ1-5; a possible D gene is TRBD1 (5 bases). Germline-derived CDR1 and CDR2 are MNHGY and SAAAGT. The CDR3 covers 13 residues. Deletions cut 11 bases from V and 1 base from J, with 12 bases between. The CDR3 loop is CAGSRGSNQPQHF. CDR3 nucleotides: TGTGCCGGGTCTCGGGGGAGCAATCAGCCCCAGCATTTT.

Many counts were recorded for this clonotype. The chain employs TRBV7-2 and TRBJ1-1; D call uncertain. V was trimmed by 5 bases and J by 4 bases, leaving 14 bases between them. The CDR3 is made up of 14 amino acids. Germline assignment: CDR1 SGHTA and CDR2 FQGNSA. As DNA, the CDR3 is TGTGCCAGCAGCCCAAGTATAGGGAGCACTGAAGCTTTCTTT. As protein: CASSPSIGSTEAFF.

The V gene is TRBV20-1, the J gene TRBJ1-4, with D tentatively TRBD1 (5 bases). V lost 0 bases and J 7 bases, leaving 12 bases between the germline ends. The length of the CDR3 is 14 residues. From germline, CDR1 is DFQATT and CDR2 SNEGSKA (reference sequence). CDR3 DNA sequence: TGCAGTGCTAGAGATAGAGGGGCGCTTGAAAAACTGTTTTTT. It encodes CSARDRGALEKLFF.

The chain combines TRBV7-7 with TRBJ2-1; 15 nucleotides align to TRBD2. The J call may be wrong; the DNA end is better matched by TRBJ2-7. The CDR3 length is 18 residues. Germline CDR1 reads SSHAT; CDR2 reads FNYEAQ (reference sequence). This CDR3 reads CASSYGLAGGSSYNEQYF. Written as DNA, the CDR3 is TGTGCCAGCAGCTATGGACTAGCGGGGGGGAGCTCCTACAATGAGCAGTACTTC.

This chain uses TRBV9 with TRBJ2-6, with 11 bases matching TRBD2. This CDR3 is 18 amino acids long. V lost 2 bases to trimming and J lost 0 bases; unmatched junction nucleotides: 4. CDR1 and CDR2 from the germline V gene are SGDLS and YYNGEE. The CDR3 region has the DNA TGTGCCAGCAGCGTGAGGGGACTAGCGGCCTCTGGGGCCAACGTCCTGACTTTC. Protein sequence: CASSVRGLAASGANVLTF.

The chain carries TRBV12-3 or TRBV12-4 and TRBJ2-1; D is perhaps TRBD2 (5 bases). Trimming pared 2 bases from V and 5 bases from J, leaving 10 bases between. This CDR3 has 14 amino acids. Written as DNA, the CDR3 is TGTGCCAGCAGTTTATCAGCGGCAAACAATGAGCAGTTCTTC. Its protein product is CASSLSAANNEQFF.

This clonotype was observed a few times. The chain joins TRBV6-1 to TRBJ2-2; D uncertain. CDR3 length: 10 residues. V was clipped by 8 bases and J by 6 bases, with 4 bases between them. From germline, CDR1 is MNHNS and CDR2 SASEGT. The CDR3 DNA reads as TGTGCCAGCGGGCCCGGGGAGCTGTTTTTT. This sequence encodes CASGPGELFF.